The text below deals with one T cell receptor beta chain. These data originate in a study of blood T cells in healthy people across ages. CDR1 is ENHRY, CDR2 SYGVKD, per germline. The CDR3 is 17 residues long. A second about 7 to 11 cycle PCR used barcoded and J-beta primers. TCRdb itself ran the 5' RACE reads through MiXCR, one entry per CDR3 protein. Of 870,000 or so distinct CDR3 sequences listed, 29% were seen once; the top ten hold roughly 17%. The sequence came from a woman older than 75 in good health. V usage is TRBV10-3 and J usage is TRBJ2-1; D possibly corresponds to TRBD1 (6 bases). With the DNA end fitting TRBJ2-7 better, the J assignment may be wrong. The specimen sequenced was blood. CDR3 protein: CAISESSADSSCNEQYF. The CDR3 DNA follows: TGTGCCATCAGTGAGTCTTCGGCGGACAGCTCCTGCAATGAGCAGTACTTC.